This TCR beta chain originates from a study of blood T cell repertoires in COVID-19. Across the study: Acute-phase and convalescent COVID-19 samples originated in the United States, Italy and Spain.

In the original analysis: From reference gene primer amplification, estimates of nucleated cell counts were derived. Clones were read by immunoSEQ multiplex PCR, and TCRdb kept only the in-frame ones, dropping some. Clone size and the V and J calls come from that table; the DNA yielded D and trimming. The sample consists of about 170,000 clones, 83% of them appearing once. CDR1 is SGDLS, CDR2 YYNGEE, per germline. V lost 2 bases to trimming and J lost 2 bases; unmatched junction nucleotides: 4. The CDR3 spans 14 residues. The sample consisted of peripheral blood. The rearrangement links TRBV9 to TRBJ2-7; TRBD2 matches at 7 bases. This sequence originates from a woman older than 75 with acute or convalescent COVID-19. The chain's CDR3 is CASSVGGSAYEQYF. The CDR3 DNA sequence: TGTGCCAGCAGCGTGGGCGGGAGCGCCTACGAGCAGTACTTC.